The rows below give T cell receptor beta chains drawn from one sample of a study of B cell selection in AIRE deficiency. The method was immunoSEQ multiplex PCR; TCRdb's version includes in-frame clones alone and lacks a portion of them. Among about 25,000 clones listed, over 95% were seen once. Sequenced sample: CD4+CD127+ conventional T cells sorted from PBMCs. These receptors were obtained from a human donor in good health. The CDR3 runs from the conserved cysteine through the conserved F or W. Some rows have no size entry. The others give once, few or many, or a class for an expanded clone.

TRBJ2-3	.	TRBV27	14	CASTSGRNTDTQYF
TRBJ1-2	.	TRBV11-2	12	CASSNDFYGYTF
TRBJ1-2	.	TRBV6-8	11	CASSSRDVYTF
TRBJ2-3	.	TRBV15	17	CATSRDPTIPTTDTQYF
TRBJ1-1	.	TRBV18	15	CASSPSNAGYTEAFF
TRBJ1-4	.	TRBV19	15	CASSRTRGPNEKLFF
TRBJ2-3	.	TRBV2	14	CASMGLAPTDTQYF
TRBJ1-4	.	TRBV5-1	14	CASSPFGQDEKLFF
TRBJ1-2	.	TRBV15	14	CATSTTVGGEGYTF
TRBJ1-2	.	TRBV6-5	14	CASRSSGTDYGYTF
TRBJ2-7	.	TRBV10-3	17	CAISEAGRGTGGNEQYF
TRBJ2-6	.	TRBV5-1	18	CASSFLAGSPTGANVLTF
TRBJ2-7	once	TRBV19	13	CASSIVGTYEQYF
TRBJ2-2	.	TRBV18	15	CASSPIGTLNGELFF
TRBJ2-5	.	TRBV18	17	CASSPGFSGGGYETQYF
TRBJ2-7	.	TRBV7-9	15	CASSRLAGGSYEQYF
TRBJ2-2	.	TRBV2	15	CASSPDRTNTGELFF
TRBJ2-3	.	TRBV6-1	13	CASPSGITDTQYF
TRBJ2-5	.	TRBV5-4	11	CASSSQETQYF
TRBJ2-7	.	TRBV2	13	CASERQGIDEQYF
TRBJ2-2	.	TRBV15	15	CATSFDRVRAGELFF
TRBJ2-2	.	TRBV5-1	15	CASSLSSGTPGELFF
TRBJ2-6	.	TRBV21-1	16	CASSNILRVGANVLTF
TRBJ2-4	.	TRBV11-2	17	CASSRLRLAGLKNIQYF
TRBJ1-5	once	TRBV19	16	CASSIIGQGATQPQHF